Below, 28 T cell receptor beta chains from the same sample are listed, as sequenced in a study of blood T cells in healthy people across ages. The authors ran a second PCR of roughly 6 to 12 cycles using a sample-barcoded 5' primer and a J-beta primer mix. A single record per CDR3 protein comes from TCRdb applying MiXCR to the 5' RACE reads. The sample shows around 650,000 distinct CDR3 sequences, about 43% of them seen only once. Sequenced sample: blood. All receptors come from a man older than 75 in good health.

V is TRBV27 and J is TRBJ1-2; 7 positions match TRBD1. CDR1 MNHEY and CDR2 SMNVEV come from the germline V gene (reference sequence). This CDR3 spans 15 amino acids. V shed 4 bases, J shed 6 bases, and the junction held 11 bases outside the gene matches. The CDR3 coding sequence is TGTGCCAGCAGTTACTTCGGACAGGCCTCGGATGGCTACACCTTC. This encodes CASSYFGQASDGYTF.

The table lists this clonotype with a few counts. V is TRBV6-5 and J is TRBJ2-1; possibly TRBD1 for D (6 bases). The CDR3 sequence is 14 residues long. Germline CDR1 reads MNHEY; CDR2 reads SVGAGI. V shed 2 bases and J shed 6 bases, with 11 bases lying between them. CDR3 loop: CASSYGGQSNEQFF. CDR3 nucleotides: TGTGCCAGCAGTTACGGAGGACAGTCCAATGAGCAGTTCTTC.

This clonotype was picked up one time. The chain joins TRBV11-2 to TRBJ1-2; D call uncertain. With 1 base removed from V and 3 bases from J, the gap between germline ends came to 12 bases. CDR1 is SGHAT, CDR2 FQNNGV, per germline. This CDR3 is 15 amino acids long. The CDR3 nucleotides read TGTGCCAGCAGCTTAGTCACCATGAAATACTATGGCTACACCTTC. Residues: CASSLVTMKYYGYTF.

This clonotype was observed a few times. The chain links TRBV7-8 to TRBJ2-5; 14 bases align to TRBD2. CDR1 is SGHVS, CDR2 FQNEAQ, per germline. Trimming removed 5 bases from V and 4 bases from J; junction bases left unmatched: 12. This CDR3 has 18 amino acids. The CDR3 protein is CASSPPTSGRAMGETQYF. The CDR3 DNA reads TGTGCCAGCAGCCCCCCGACTAGCGGGAGGGCAATGGGAGAGACCCAGTACTTC.

This clonotype has a handful of counts. The chain couples TRBV28 to TRBJ2-7; no clear D gene. The CDR3 totals 12 residues. Trimming removed 5 bases from V and 7 bases from J, with 12 bases in between. Germline assignment: CDR1 MDHEN and CDR2 SYDVKM. CDR3 protein: CASSISPREQYF. CDR3 bases: TGTGCCAGCAGTATCTCACCTAGGGAGCAGTACTTC.

In its sample, this clonotype was seen a few times. The chain has TRBV11-1 and TRBJ2-7; D unresolved. V shed 6 bases and J shed 2 bases, with 14 bases lying between them. CDR1 and CDR2 (germline): SGHAT, FQDESV (reference sequence). The CDR3 extends over 14 amino acids. CDR3: CASSPIQKTYEQYF. CDR3 bases: TGTGCCAGCAGTCCCATACAGAAAACCTACGAGCAGTACTTC.

The V and J genes are TRBV14 and TRBJ2-7; D uncertain. The CDR3 covers 14 residues. The germline V and J ends were trimmed by 2 bases and 0 bases, with 8 bases remaining between them. Germline V CDR1 and CDR2: SGHDN, FVKESK. The CDR3 region has the DNA TGTGCCAGCAGCCAACGCACAAGCTCCTACGAGCAGTACTTC. Residues: CASSQRTSSYEQYF.

The V call is TRBV7-2, the J call TRBJ2-5; 13 bases line up with TRBD2. The CDR3 runs to 17 residues. V lost 4 bases and J lost 1; bases outside the gene matches: 6. Germline-derived CDR1 and CDR2 are SGHTA and FQGNSA. The CDR3 sequence is CASSSMRLAGGQETQYF. The CDR3 DNA reads TGTGCCAGCAGCTCCATGCGACTAGCGGGGGGCCAAGAGACCCAGTACTTC.

The chain has TRBV6-1 and TRBJ2-2; D unresolved. The CDR3 consists of 15 residues. Germline V gene lookup returns CDR1 MNHNS and CDR2 SASEGT. The V and J ends lost 3 bases and 2 bases respectively, with 10 bases between them. CDR3 sequence reads: CASSEFSRNTGELFF. For the CDR3, the DNA is TGTGCCAGCAGTGAGTTTTCCAGAAACACCGGGGAGCTGTTTTTT.

This clonotype was found a few times. The chain links TRBV27 to TRBJ1-2; D might be TRBD1 (5 bases). The germline CDR1 and CDR2 sequences are MNHEY and SMNVEV (reference sequence). The ends were cut back, 6 bases at V and 8 bases at J, with 19 bases in the middle. The CDR3 runs to 14 residues. CDR3 residues: CASSSGLMGEGYTF. The CDR3, as DNA: TGTGCCAGCAGCTCGGGACTCATGGGGGAGGGCTACACCTTC.

DNA for the CDR3: TGCAGTGCTAGGGGACAGTATAATTCACCCCTCCACTTT. It encodes CSARGQYNSPLHF. The chain links TRBV20-1 to TRBJ1-6; 7 bases agree with TRBD1. The junction had 0 bases not matched to a gene; V was cut back by 3 bases and J by 4 bases. Germline V gives CDR1 DFQATT, CDR2 SNEGSKA (reference sequence). The CDR3 is 13 residues long.

As for this clonotype: This may stem from a read error, because a much larger clone lies one nucleotide away. The chain links TRBV9 to TRBJ2-7, with D possibly TRBD1 on 5 matching bases. The length of the CDR3 is 14 residues. CDR1 and CDR2 from the germline V gene are SGDLS and YYNGEE. Trimming took 0 bases from V and 5 from J, leaving 12 bases between them. In DNA form, the CDR3 reads TGTGCCAGCAGCGTAGGTTCAGGGTCCGACGAGCAGTACTTC. Residues: CASSVGSGSDEQYF.

This clonotype was counted a few times. The rearrangement links TRBV13 to TRBJ2-1, with 13 bases aligning to TRBD2. The length of the CDR3 is 19 residues. V was pared by 6 bases and J by 0 bases, with 11 bases of the junction left unmatched. CDR1 and CDR2 from the germline V gene are PRHDT and FYEKMQ (reference sequence). DNA for the CDR3: TGTGCCAGCAGTCCGGCCCCACTAGCGGGGGGGAGCTCCTACAATGAGCAGTTCTTC. Protein product: CASSPAPLAGGSSYNEQFF.

The chain joins TRBV12-5 to TRBJ1-5; 7 bases map to TRBD1. The CDR3 totals 14 residues. Unmatched junction bases numbered 9, after V lost 8 bases and J lost 5 bases. CDR1 is LGHNT, CDR2 FRNRAP, per germline. In DNA, the CDR3 is TGTGCTAGTAGTTCTCCAGGGGGGCATCAGCCCCAGCATTTT. It encodes CASSSPGGHQPQHF.

The table lists this clonotype with many counts. This chain connects TRBV7-9 to TRBJ2-5; no reliable D call. The germline V gene has CDR1 SEHNR and CDR2 FQNEAQ (reference sequence). The V end was cut by 5 bases, the J end by 3 bases, with 4 bases between. The CDR3 consists of 11 residues. Here the CDR3 DNA reads TGTGCCAGCAGCCAAAAAGAGACCCAGTACTTC. Its translation is CASSQKETQYF.

In the case of this clonotype: The junction differs from germline at one of its ends, possibly a read error. The rearrangement uses TRBV5-1 and TRBJ2-1; TRBD1 aligns across 7 bases. CDR1 is SGHRS, CDR2 YFSETQ, per germline. The CDR3 is 14 residues long. CDR3 in DNA: TGCGCCAGCGGACCGGGACAGCACTACAATGAGCGGTTCTTC. Protein: CASGPGQHYNERFF.

The CDR3 loop reads CASSQDGQGFANTEAFF. The CDR3 nucleotides read TGTGCCAGCAGCCAAGATGGACAGGGATTCGCGAACACTGAAGCTTTCTTT. The rearrangement uses TRBV4-2 and TRBJ1-1; 8 bases match TRBD1. The CDR3 consists of 17 residues. Germline assignment: CDR1 LGHNA and CDR2 YNFKEQ. Trimming at V came to 0 bases and at J to 1 base, leaving 7 bases not matched to a gene.

The rearrangement links TRBV29-1 to TRBJ2-7, with TRBD1 matching 11 bases. CDR1 SQVTM and CDR2 ANQGSEA come from the germline V gene. The CDR3 has 15 residues. V lost 7 bases, J lost 6 bases, and 14 bases stayed unmatched. CDR3 region: CSATTGTGGLGEQYF. The CDR3 nucleotides read TGCAGCGCTACTACCGGGACAGGGGGACTCGGCGAGCAGTACTTC.

This clonotype was seen repeatedly, ten times or more. V usage is TRBV7-9 and J usage is TRBJ2-5; D not resolved. The CDR3 consists of 14 residues. CDR1 and CDR2 (germline): SEHNR, FQNEAQ (reference sequence). The V and J ends lost 1 base and 5 bases respectively, with 11 bases between them. The CDR3 DNA follows: TGTGCCAGCAGCTTAGGTACAGTCGGGGAGACCCAGTACTTC. This gives the protein CASSLGTVGETQYF.

The genes are TRBV20-1 and TRBJ2-7; 8 nucleotides line up with TRBD1. CDR1 is DFQATT and CDR2 is SNEGSKA in the germline V gene (reference sequence). The CDR3 runs 15 residues. V lost 3 bases and J lost 2; bases outside the gene matches: 9. The CDR3 DNA reads TGCAGTGCTAGCTTAGGACAGGGTTTGCCCTACGAGCAGTACTTC. Its protein product is CSASLGQGLPYEQYF.

The chain has TRBV4-3 and TRBJ2-3; 8 bases are shared with TRBD2. J was trimmed by 2 bases and V by 4 bases; bases with no gene match: 8. Germline V gives CDR1 LGHNA, CDR2 YSLEER. This CDR3 spans 16 amino acids. The CDR3 loop is CASSPQGGGPTDTQYF. CDR3 coding DNA: TGCGCCAGCAGCCCTCAAGGCGGGGGGCCCACAGATACGCAGTATTTT.

This clonotype was seen more than once but under ten times. The chain joins TRBV6-2 or TRBV6-3 to TRBJ2-5; 7 bases fit TRBD2. Germline values: CDR1 MNHEY, CDR2 SVGEGT. Trimming cost V 5 bases and J 4 bases; bases outside gene matches: 7. The CDR3 has 14 amino acids. The CDR3 reads CASSKTSLSETQYF. The CDR3 nucleotides read TGTGCCAGCAGTAAGACTAGCCTATCAGAGACCCAGTACTTC.

The chain combines TRBV7-2 with TRBJ1-5; D unresolved. Germline V gene sequence: CDR1 SGHTA, CDR2 FQGNSA. The CDR3 contains 17 residues. V was trimmed by 0 bases and J by 4 bases, leaving 16 bases between them. The CDR3 DNA follows: TGTGCCAGCAGCTTAGCGCGCAGGCGCTTTACTAATCAGCCCCAGCATTTT. It yields the protein CASSLARRRFTNQPQHF.

This sequence joins TRBV20-1 and TRBJ2-4, with D possibly matching TRBD1 (7 bases). V was clipped by 3 bases and J by 0 bases, with 18 bases between them. CDR3 size: 17 residues. The germline V gene encodes CDR1 DFQATT and CDR2 SNEGSKA (reference sequence). The CDR3 DNA follows: TGCAGTGCTAGGGGCGGGACAGATGCTCTAGCCAAAAACATTCAGTACTTC. Translated, it gives CSARGGTDALAKNIQYF.

The V gene is TRBV4-1, the J gene TRBJ1-1; 9 bases are a match to TRBD1. The CDR3 is 17 amino acids. Germline V gene data show CDR1 as MGHRA and CDR2 as YSYEKL. V lost 0 bases and J lost 4; bases outside the gene matches: 9. The CDR3 loop is CASSQDGGTGRRTEAFF. The CDR3 DNA is TGCGCCAGCAGCCAAGATGGAGGGACAGGGAGGCGCACTGAAGCTTTCTTT.

This clonotype was seen a single time. The genes are TRBV27 and TRBJ1-4; no clear D gene. This CDR3 is built from 15 residues. Germline loops: CDR1 MNHEY, CDR2 SMNVEV (reference sequence). Trimming took 6 bases from V and 5 from J, leaving 16 bases between them. The CDR3 bases are TGTGCCAGCAGCTACTTAAGGGATGGGAATGAAAAACTGTTTTTT. Its protein is CASSYLRDGNEKLFF.

This clonotype was seen more than once but under ten times. The chain employs TRBV28 and TRBJ1-1, with unresolved D. Germline CDR1 reads MDHEN; CDR2 reads SYDVKM. The CDR3 covers 13 residues. V gave up 3 bases and J gave up 2 bases, with 7 bases separating them. The DNA for the CDR3 is TGTGCCAGCAGTTTTGTGACAAACACTGAAGCTTTCTTT. This sequence encodes CASSFVTNTEAFF.

Only a few counts were recorded for this clonotype. This rearrangement joins TRBV6-5 to TRBJ2-2; 7 positions agree with TRBD1. The CDR3 spans 14 residues. V was clipped by 2 bases and J by 7 bases; unmatched bases: 4. Germline CDR1 is MNHEY and CDR2 is SVGAGI. CDR3: CASSYDRDHGELFF. Written as DNA, the CDR3 is TGTGCCAGCAGTTACGACAGGGACCACGGGGAGCTGTTTTTT.